This is a list of T cell receptor beta chains from one sample in a study of blood T cell repertoires in COVID-19. Data came from immunoSEQ multiplex PCR; TCRdb stores just in-frame clones and leaves some out. The profile shows roughly 80,000 clones, approximately 80% of them singletons. The specimen sequenced was peripheral blood. The receptors were sampled from a man aged 55-75 years with active or convalescent COVID-19. The CDR3 runs from the conserved cysteine through the conserved F or W. A D gene is named only where the DNA matches it firmly. The size field is filled for only some rows; it gives once, few, many or a size class.

DNA: TGTGCCAGCAGTTACAAGACAGCCAACTATGGCTACACCTTC; CDR3: CASSYKTANYGYTF; V: TRBV6-2/TRBV6-3; D: NA; J: TRBJ1-2; size: NA
DNA: TGTGCCAGCAGCAAGGGCGGTGCTAGCGGGTTTCGGGAGACCCAGTACTTC; CDR3: CASSKGGASGFRETQYF; V: TRBV9; D: TRBD2; J: TRBJ2-5; size: NA
DNA: TGTGCCAGCAGTGAAGCAGCGGGGGCAGCCACAGATACGCAGTATTTT; CDR3: CASSEAAGAATDTQYF; V: TRBV6-1; D: TRBD2; J: TRBJ2-3; size: NA
DNA: TGTGCCAGCAGTTGGGGGGGGACAGGAGGCAATGAGCAGTTCTTC; CDR3: CASSWGGTGGNEQFF; V: TRBV6-5; D: NA; J: TRBJ2-1; size: NA
DNA: TGTGCCAGCAGCTTACTAGAGGTCGGGGCAGATACGCAGTATTTT; CDR3: CASSLLEVGADTQYF; V: TRBV5-5; D: NA; J: TRBJ2-3; size: NA
DNA: TGTGCCAGCAGCCCGTCGGGGGATCAAGCTTTCTTT; CDR3: CASSPSGDQAFF; V: TRBV6-6; D: NA; J: TRBJ1-1; size: NA
DNA: TGCGCCAGCAGCTTGGCAGGGACAGGGGGCGATTTCTTTAATTCACCCCTCCACTTT; CDR3: CASSLAGTGGDFFNSPLHF; V: TRBV5-1; D: TRBD1; J: TRBJ1-6; size: NA
DNA: TGTGCCAGCAGTTTGGATCAGAGAGGCTATAATTCACCCCTCCACTTT; CDR3: CASSLDQRGYNSPLHF; V: TRBV27; D: NA; J: TRBJ1-6; size: NA
DNA: TGTGCCAGCAGGGACAAAACTAACTATGGCTACACCTTC; CDR3: CASRDKTNYGYTF; V: TRBV6-5; D: NA; J: TRBJ1-2; size: NA
DNA: TGTGCCAGCAGCCAATTCGGACAGGGAGACTCTGGGGCCAACGTCCTGACTTTC; CDR3: CASSQFGQGDSGANVLTF; V: TRBV3-1/TRBV3-2; D: TRBD1; J: TRBJ2-6; size: few
DNA: TGTGCCAGCCAGCCTGGGACTCCTCGAGCCGGCTACACCTTC; CDR3: CASQPGTPRAGYTF; V: TRBV28; D: NA; J: TRBJ1-2; size: NA
DNA: TGTGCCAGCAGTTTCGGGGGGGAACCGAACTATGGCTACACCTTC; CDR3: CASSFGGEPNYGYTF; V: TRBV27; D: NA; J: TRBJ1-2; size: NA
DNA: TGTGCCAGCAGCCGGGGACTAGTCCCAGATACGCAGTATTTT; CDR3: CASSRGLVPDTQYF; V: TRBV7-2; D: TRBD2; J: TRBJ2-3; size: NA
DNA: TGTGCCAGCAGCCAAGATTTGCTGCTAGGAGGCAATGAGCAGTTCTTC; CDR3: CASSQDLLLGGNEQFF; V: TRBV4-2; D: NA; J: TRBJ2-1; size: NA
DNA: TGCGCCAGCAGCCAAGATCCGGGGGGCTTTACGCAGTATTTT; CDR3: CASSQDPGGFTQYF; V: TRBV4-1; D: NA; J: TRBJ2-3; size: few
DNA: TGCGCCAGCAGCATTTTGCGGGGGTACCAAGAGACCCAGTACTTC; CDR3: CASSILRGYQETQYF; V: TRBV5-1; D: TRBD2; J: TRBJ2-5; size: NA
DNA: TGTGCCAGCTCACCAGGGCAGGGACAGCCCCAGCATTTT; CDR3: CASSPGQGQPQHF; V: TRBV18; D: NA; J: TRBJ1-5; size: NA
DNA: TGTGCCAGCAAAGAGGCCGGGGAGCTGTTTTTT; CDR3: CASKEAGELFF; V: TRBV25-1; D: NA; J: TRBJ2-2; size: NA
DNA: TGTGCCAGCAGCTTAGCGGGCGGGGGCGCCTACGAGCAGTACTTC; CDR3: CASSLAGGGAYEQYF; V: TRBV7-8; D: NA; J: TRBJ2-7; size: NA
DNA: TGTGCCAGCAGCTTGAGTATGAACACTGAAGCTTTCTTT; CDR3: CASSLSMNTEAFF; V: TRBV7-3; D: NA; J: TRBJ1-1; size: NA
DNA: TGTGCCAGCAGCACGGCCCTGCAGGACACCATATATTTT; CDR3: CASSTALQDTIYF; V: TRBV7-2; D: NA; J: TRBJ1-3; size: few
DNA: TGTGCCAGCAGGCGGGACTGGAGCTCTGGAAACACCATATATTTT; CDR3: CASRRDWSSGNTIYF; V: TRBV11-2; D: NA; J: TRBJ1-3; size: NA
DNA: TGTGCCAGCAGCTTAGCTCCTAGCGGGCCGAGCTCCTACAATGAGCAGTTCTTC; CDR3: CASSLAPSGPSSYNEQFF; V: TRBV7-2; D: TRBD2; J: TRBJ2-1; size: NA
DNA: TGTGCCAGCAGCCAACATTTGGGGACTAGCGGTACGGGAGAGACCCAGTACTTC; CDR3: CASSQHLGTSGTGETQYF; V: TRBV9; D: TRBD2; J: TRBJ2-5; size: NA
DNA: TGTGCCAGCAGTTTAGGGTGGCACGAAAAACTGTTTTTT; CDR3: CASSLGWHEKLFF; V: TRBV12-3/TRBV12-4; D: NA; J: TRBJ1-4; size: NA
DNA: TGTGCCAGCAGCTTAAGGCTAGCGGGGTGGGCCACAGATACGCAGTATTTT; CDR3: CASSLRLAGWATDTQYF; V: TRBV7-6; D: TRBD2; J: TRBJ2-3; size: NA
DNA: TGTGCCAGCAGCTTTGGACAGGGCAAAGCTTTCTTT; CDR3: CASSFGQGKAFF; V: TRBV7-9; D: TRBD1; J: TRBJ1-1; size: NA
DNA: TGTGCCAGCAGTTTGCGTTCGGGGACAGCACGAAAACTGTTTTTT; CDR3: CASSLRSGTARKLFF; V: TRBV28; D: TRBD1; J: TRBJ1-4; size: NA
DNA: TGCGCCAGCAGCTTCCTCCGGGACAGGGGCCCTGGGGCCAACGTCCTGACTTTC; CDR3: CASSFLRDRGPGANVLTF; V: TRBV5-1; D: TRBD1; J: TRBJ2-6; size: NA
DNA: TGTGCCAGCAGTGAAGCGCTTCGGGACTCAACCTACGAGCAGTACTTC; CDR3: CASSEALRDSTYEQYF; V: TRBV2; D: NA; J: TRBJ2-7; size: NA
DNA: TGTGCCAGCAGCTCTAGCGGGGGGGCCGGTGGGTATGAGCAGTTCTTC; CDR3: CASSSSGGAGGYEQFF; V: TRBV3-1/TRBV3-2; D: TRBD2; J: TRBJ2-1; size: NA
DNA: TGTGCCAGCCGAAGCTCCCTAGCGGGGGTAGAGACCCAGTACTTC; CDR3: CASRSSLAGVETQYF; V: TRBV7-8; D: TRBD2; J: TRBJ2-5; size: NA
DNA: TGTGCCAGCAGTGAGGGTCACGGGTTCGGTGAAGCTTTCTTT; CDR3: CASSEGHGFGEAFF; V: TRBV6-4; D: NA; J: TRBJ1-1; size: NA
DNA: TGTGCCAGCAGTTCCCTCACTAGCGGGGGGGAGACCCAGTACTTC; CDR3: CASSSLTSGGETQYF; V: TRBV27; D: TRBD2; J: TRBJ2-5; size: NA
DNA: TGTGCCAGCAGCCCGCCGGGGGGCGGTGGCTACACCTTC; CDR3: CASSPPGGGGYTF; V: TRBV7-9; D: NA; J: TRBJ1-2; size: NA
DNA: TGTGCCAGCTCACCCGGGACAGGGGGCCTTCAGCCCCAGCATTTT; CDR3: CASSPGTGGLQPQHF; V: TRBV18; D: TRBD1; J: TRBJ1-5; size: NA
DNA: TGTGCCAGCAGTTTAGCGGGGGGAAACGAGCAGTACTTC; CDR3: CASSLAGGNEQYF; V: TRBV27; D: TRBD2; J: TRBJ2-7; size: NA
DNA: TGTGCCAGCAGCTCAGCTAGCGGGGGAATCTACGAGCAGTACTTC; CDR3: CASSSASGGIYEQYF; V: TRBV7-3; D: TRBD2; J: TRBJ2-7; size: NA
DNA: TGTGCCAGCCAAGAGAGGGACAGGGGGTATGGCTACACCTTC; CDR3: CASQERDRGYGYTF; V: TRBV28; D: TRBD1; J: TRBJ1-2; size: NA
DNA: TGTGCCAGCCATACAGGGGGCAAATACGAGCAGTACTTC; CDR3: CASHTGGKYEQYF; V: TRBV6-5; D: TRBD1; J: TRBJ2-7; size: NA
DNA: TGTGCCATCAGGGAGACAGGGGCGGGGGAGACCCAGTACTTC; CDR3: CAIRETGAGETQYF; V: TRBV10-3; D: TRBD1; J: TRBJ2-5; size: NA
DNA: TGTGCCAGCAGTGGTCCGGGACTATCTAGCACAGATACGCAGTATTTT; CDR3: CASSGPGLSSTDTQYF; V: TRBV6-1; D: TRBD2; J: TRBJ2-3; size: NA
DNA: TGCAGCGGGGGAAGGGCGGGGAACACTGAAGCTTTCTTT; CDR3: CSGGRAGNTEAFF; V: TRBV29-1; D: NA; J: TRBJ1-1; size: NA
DNA: TGTGCCAGCAGCCCCGGGGGGGCAGGGGCCTACGAGCAGTACTTC; CDR3: CASSPGGAGAYEQYF; V: TRBV6-5; D: TRBD2; J: TRBJ2-7; size: NA